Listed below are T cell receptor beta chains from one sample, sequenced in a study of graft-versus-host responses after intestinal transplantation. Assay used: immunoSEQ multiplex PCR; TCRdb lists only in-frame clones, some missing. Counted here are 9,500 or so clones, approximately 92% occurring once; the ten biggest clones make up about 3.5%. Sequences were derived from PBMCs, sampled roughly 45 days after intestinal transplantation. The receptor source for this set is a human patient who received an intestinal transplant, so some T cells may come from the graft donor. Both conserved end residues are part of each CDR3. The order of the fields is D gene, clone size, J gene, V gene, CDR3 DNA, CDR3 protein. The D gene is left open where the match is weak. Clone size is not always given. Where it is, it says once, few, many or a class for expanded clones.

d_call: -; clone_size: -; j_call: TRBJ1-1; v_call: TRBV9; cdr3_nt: TGTGCCAGCAGCGTAGGGAGGGGAACTGAAGCTTTCTTT; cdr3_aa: CASSVGRGTEAFF
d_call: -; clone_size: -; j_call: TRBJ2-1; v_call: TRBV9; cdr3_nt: TGTGCCAGCAGCCCCCTATTCGGGGAGGATGGCAACAATGAGCAGTTCTTC; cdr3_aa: CASSPLFGEDGNNEQFF
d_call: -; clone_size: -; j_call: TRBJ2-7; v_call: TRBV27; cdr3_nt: TGTGCCAGCAGTCGAGGACCCAGCTCCTACGAGCAGTACTTC; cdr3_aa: CASSRGPSSYEQYF
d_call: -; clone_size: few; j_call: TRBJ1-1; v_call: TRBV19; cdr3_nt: TGTGCCAGTAGTGGCACTAGACAGGCTGCCACTGAAGCTTTCTTT; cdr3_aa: CASSGTRQAATEAFF
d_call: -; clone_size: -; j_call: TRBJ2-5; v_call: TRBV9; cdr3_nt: TGTGCCAGCAGCCCTCGGCCCCAGGAGAAAGAGACCCAGTACTTC; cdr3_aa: CASSPRPQEKETQYF
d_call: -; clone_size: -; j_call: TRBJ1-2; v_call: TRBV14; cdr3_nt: TGTGCCAGCGGCACTTATGGCTACACCTTC; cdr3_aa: CASGTYGYTF
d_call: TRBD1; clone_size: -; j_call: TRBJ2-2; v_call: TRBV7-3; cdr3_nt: TGTGCCAGCAGCTCCAAGGACAGGGAGATCGGGGAGCTGTTTTTT; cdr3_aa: CASSSKDREIGELFF
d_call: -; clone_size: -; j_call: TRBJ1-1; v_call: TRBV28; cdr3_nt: TGTGCCAGCAGTCCCAGATGGAACACTGAAGCTTTCTTT; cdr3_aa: CASSPRWNTEAFF
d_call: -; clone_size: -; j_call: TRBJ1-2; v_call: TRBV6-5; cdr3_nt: TGTGCCAGCAGTTACTTAGGACGAAACTATGGCTACACCTTC; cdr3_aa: CASSYLGRNYGYTF
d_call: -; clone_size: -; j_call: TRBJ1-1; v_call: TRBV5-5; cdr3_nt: TGTGCCAGCAGCTTGGCCTCTGAAGCTTTCTTT; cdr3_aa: CASSLASEAFF
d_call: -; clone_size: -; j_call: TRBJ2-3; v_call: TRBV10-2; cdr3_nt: TGCGCCAGCAGGGAGGGAGGCCCAGATACGCAGTATTTT; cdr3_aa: CASREGGPDTQYF
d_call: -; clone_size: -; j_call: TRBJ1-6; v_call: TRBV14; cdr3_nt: TGTGCCAGCAGCCAAAGCCGGTTGAGAGGCCCGAATTCACCCCTCCACTTT; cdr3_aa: CASSQSRLRGPNSPLHF
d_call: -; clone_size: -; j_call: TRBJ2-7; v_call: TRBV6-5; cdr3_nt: TGTGCCAGCAGTTACGCGGGGAGCTCCTACGAGCAGTACTTC; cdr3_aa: CASSYAGSSYEQYF
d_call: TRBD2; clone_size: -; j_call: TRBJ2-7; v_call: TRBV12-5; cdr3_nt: TGTGCTAGTGGTTTGGTACTTGGGCGGGGGGGCTACGAGCAGTACTTC; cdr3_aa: CASGLVLGRGGYEQYF
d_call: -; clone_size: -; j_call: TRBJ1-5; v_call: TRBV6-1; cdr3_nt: TGTGCAAGCATCCCGACCGACTATAGCAATCAGCCCCAGCATTTT; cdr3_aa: CASIPTDYSNQPQHF
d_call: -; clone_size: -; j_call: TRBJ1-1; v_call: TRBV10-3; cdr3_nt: TGTGCCATCAGGGGACTCGGGGCTCCTGAAGCTTTCTTT; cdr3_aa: CAIRGLGAPEAFF
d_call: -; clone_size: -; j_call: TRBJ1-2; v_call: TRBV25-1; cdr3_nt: TGTGCCAGCAGTGTTGAGGGCTATGGCTACACCTTC; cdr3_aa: CASSVEGYGYTF
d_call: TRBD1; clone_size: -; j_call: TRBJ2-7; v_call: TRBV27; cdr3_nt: TGTGCCAGCAGCCCAGACAGGGCGAACTCCTACGAGCAGTACTTC; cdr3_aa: CASSPDRANSYEQYF
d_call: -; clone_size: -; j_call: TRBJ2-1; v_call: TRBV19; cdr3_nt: TGTGCCAGTAGTTCTTACAATGAGCAGTTCTTC; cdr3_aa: CASSSYNEQFF
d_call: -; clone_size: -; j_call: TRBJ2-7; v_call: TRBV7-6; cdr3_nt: TGTGCCAGCAGCTTAGGGGGGGCACCCTACGAGCAGTACTTC; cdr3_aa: CASSLGGAPYEQYF
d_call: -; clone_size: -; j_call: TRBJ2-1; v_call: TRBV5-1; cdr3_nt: TGCGCCAGCAGCTTGGGACAGTTAAATGAGCAGTTCTTC; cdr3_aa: CASSLGQLNEQFF
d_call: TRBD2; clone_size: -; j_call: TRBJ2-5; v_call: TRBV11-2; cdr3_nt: TGTGCCAGCAGCCCAATCCCCCCAGCGGGGGGTTCACAAGAGACCCAGTACTTC; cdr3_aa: CASSPIPPAGGSQETQYF
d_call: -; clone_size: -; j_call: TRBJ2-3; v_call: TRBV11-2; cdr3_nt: TGTGCCAGCAGCCCGACGACTACTTTCGGAGATACGCAGTATTTT; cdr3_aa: CASSPTTTFGDTQYF
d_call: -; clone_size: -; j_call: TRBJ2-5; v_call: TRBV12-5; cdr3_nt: TGTGCTAGTGCCGAGTTGGGGCGGGAAACCCAAGAGACCCAGTACTTC; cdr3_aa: CASAELGRETQETQYF
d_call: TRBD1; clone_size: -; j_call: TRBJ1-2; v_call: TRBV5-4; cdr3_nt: TGTGCCAGCAGCGACTGGACAGGGAGGAATGGCTACACCTTC; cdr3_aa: CASSDWTGRNGYTF
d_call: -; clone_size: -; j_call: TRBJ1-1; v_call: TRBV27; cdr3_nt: TGTGCCAGCACCAAAAGTGGGGCAGGTGTACTGAACACTGAAGCTTTCTTT; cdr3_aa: CASTKSGAGVLNTEAFF
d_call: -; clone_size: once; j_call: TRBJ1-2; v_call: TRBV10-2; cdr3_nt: TGCGCCAGCAGTGAAAGGGTCTCTAACTATGGCTACACCTTC; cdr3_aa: CASSERVSNYGYTF
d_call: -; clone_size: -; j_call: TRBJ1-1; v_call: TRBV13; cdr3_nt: TGTGCCAGCAGCCCCATAGGGTTCACTGAAGCTTTCTTT; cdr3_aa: CASSPIGFTEAFF
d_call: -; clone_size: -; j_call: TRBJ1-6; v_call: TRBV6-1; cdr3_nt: TGTGCCAGCAGTGCAACAGGGCCTCTAGTTTCACCCCTCCACTTT; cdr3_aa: CASSATGPLVSPLHF
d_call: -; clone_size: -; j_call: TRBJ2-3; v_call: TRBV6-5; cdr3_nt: TGTGCCAGCAGTTTTGAGGACTCAAGCACAGATACGCAGTATTTT; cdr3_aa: CASSFEDSSTDTQYF
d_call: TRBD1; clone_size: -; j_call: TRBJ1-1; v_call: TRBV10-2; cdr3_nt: TGCGCCAGCAGTGATGACAGGGGGCGCGAGGCTTTCTTT; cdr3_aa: CASSDDRGREAFF
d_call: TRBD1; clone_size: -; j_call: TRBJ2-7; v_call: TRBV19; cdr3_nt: TGTGCCAGTAGTAGCCGGGACAGGGCGTACGAGCAGTACTTC; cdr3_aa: CASSSRDRAYEQYF
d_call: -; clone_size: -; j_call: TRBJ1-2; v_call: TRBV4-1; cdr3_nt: TGCGCCAGCAGCGCAAGATACCAGAACCGAAAGACCTATGGCTACACCTTC; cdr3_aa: CASSARYQNRKTYGYTF
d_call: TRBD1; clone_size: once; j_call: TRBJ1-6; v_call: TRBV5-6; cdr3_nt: TGTGCCAGCAGCTGGGGGGACAGTAATTCACCCCTCCACTTT; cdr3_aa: CASSWGDSNSPLHF
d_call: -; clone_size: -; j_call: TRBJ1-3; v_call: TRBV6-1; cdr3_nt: TGTGCCAGCAGTGAAATCGTTTGGGCTGCCTCTGGAAACACCATATATTTT; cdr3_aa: CASSEIVWAASGNTIYF
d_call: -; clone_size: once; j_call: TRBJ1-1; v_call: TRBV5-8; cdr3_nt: TGTGCCAGCAGCTTGGCGGGGGAGAACGGGATGAACACTGAAGCTTTCTTT; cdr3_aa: CASSLAGENGMNTEAFF
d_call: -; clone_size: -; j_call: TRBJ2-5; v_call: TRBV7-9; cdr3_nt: TGTGCCATCAGACCCCTAGCAGCGTACCAAGAGACCCAGTACTTC; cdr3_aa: CAIRPLAAYQETQYF
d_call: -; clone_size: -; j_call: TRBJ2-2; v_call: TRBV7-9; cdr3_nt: TGTGCCAGCAGCGGGACAAGGAACACCGGGGAGCTGTTTTTT; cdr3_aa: CASSGTRNTGELFF
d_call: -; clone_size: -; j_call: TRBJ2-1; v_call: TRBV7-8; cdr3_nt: TGTGCCAGCAGCTTACTACAGAACAATGAGCAGTTCTTC; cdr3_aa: CASSLLQNNEQFF
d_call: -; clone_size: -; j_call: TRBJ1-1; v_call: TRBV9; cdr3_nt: TGTGCCAGCAGCGTAGGGGGGACACTGAACACTGAAGCTTTCTTT; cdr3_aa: CASSVGGTLNTEAFF
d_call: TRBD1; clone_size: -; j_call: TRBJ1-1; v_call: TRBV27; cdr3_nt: TGTGCCAGCAGATCCGGGACAGGGATGGACACTGAAGCTTTCTTT; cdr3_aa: CASRSGTGMDTEAFF
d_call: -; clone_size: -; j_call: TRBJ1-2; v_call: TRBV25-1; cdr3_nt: TGTGCCAGCAGTGAATCGGGAACAGGACTAGACTTC; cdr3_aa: CASSESGTGLDF
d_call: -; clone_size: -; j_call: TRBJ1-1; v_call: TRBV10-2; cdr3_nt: TGCGCCAGCAGGGGGGATTGGGGCACTGAAGCTTTCTTT; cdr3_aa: CASRGDWGTEAFF
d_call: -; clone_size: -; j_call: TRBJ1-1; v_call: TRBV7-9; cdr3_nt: TGTGCCAGCAGCTTAGCGTCGGGGGGGCTGAACACTGAAGCTTTCTTT; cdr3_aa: CASSLASGGLNTEAFF
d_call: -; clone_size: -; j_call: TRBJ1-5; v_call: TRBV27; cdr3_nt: TGTGCCAGCAGCTCGGCTAGGGGCAATCAGCCCCAGCATTTT; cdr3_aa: CASSSARGNQPQHF
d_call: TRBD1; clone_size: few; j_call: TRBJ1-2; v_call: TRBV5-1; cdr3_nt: TGCGCCAGCAGCTTAGGGACAGGGGGGTATGGCTACACCTTC; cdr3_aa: CASSLGTGGYGYTF
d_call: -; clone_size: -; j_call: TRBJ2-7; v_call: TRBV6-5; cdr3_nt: TGTGCCAGCAGTTACGGATGGGACCGACCCTCCTACGAGCAGTACTTC; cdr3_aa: CASSYGWDRPSYEQYF
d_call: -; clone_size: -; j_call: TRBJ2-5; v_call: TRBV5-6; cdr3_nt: TGTGCCAGCAGCTTGTTTTATTGGTCGGAAATGCAAGAGACCCAGTACTTC; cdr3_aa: CASSLFYWSEMQETQYF
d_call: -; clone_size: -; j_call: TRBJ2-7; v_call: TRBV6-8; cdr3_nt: TGTGCCAGCACGCGACTCAGTTACGGCGGGCACGAGCAGTACTTC; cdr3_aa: CASTRLSYGGHEQYF
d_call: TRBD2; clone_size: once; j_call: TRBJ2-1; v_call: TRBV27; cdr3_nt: TGTGCCAGCACCTTCAGACCGGGACTAGCGAGGGATGAGCAGTTCTTC; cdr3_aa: CASTFRPGLARDEQFF
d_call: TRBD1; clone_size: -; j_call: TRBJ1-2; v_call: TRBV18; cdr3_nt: TGTGCCAGCTCACCCGGACAGGGTTCCTACGGCTACACCTTC; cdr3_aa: CASSPGQGSYGYTF
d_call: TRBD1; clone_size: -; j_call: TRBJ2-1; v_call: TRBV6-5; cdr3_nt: TGTGCCAGCAGTGAGACTTTACAGGGGGGGCAGTTCTTC; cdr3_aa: CASSETLQGGQFF
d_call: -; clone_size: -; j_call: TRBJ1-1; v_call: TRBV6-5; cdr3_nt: TGTGCCACCCGAAGGCCACCTGAAGCTTTCTTT; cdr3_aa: CATRRPPEAFF
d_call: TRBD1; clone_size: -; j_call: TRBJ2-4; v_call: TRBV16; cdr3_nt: TGTGCCAGCAGCCAATTCGGGGGACAGGGGCGATTGGCGTCAGCCAAAAACATTCAGTACTTC; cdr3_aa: CASSQFGGQGRLASAKNIQYF
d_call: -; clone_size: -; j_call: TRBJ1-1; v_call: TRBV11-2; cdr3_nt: TGTGCCAGCAGCTTAGGACGGGGGCGGGACACTGAAGCTTTCTTT; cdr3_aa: CASSLGRGRDTEAFF
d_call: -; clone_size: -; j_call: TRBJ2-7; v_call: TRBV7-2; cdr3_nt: TGTGCCAGCAGTCTTCCCCCGGGTGCCGAGCAGTACTTC; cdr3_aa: CASSLPPGAEQYF
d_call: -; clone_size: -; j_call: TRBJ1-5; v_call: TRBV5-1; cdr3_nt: TGCGCCAGCAGCTTGGTACCGACAGAGCAAAATCAGCCCCAGCATTTT; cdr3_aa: CASSLVPTEQNQPQHF
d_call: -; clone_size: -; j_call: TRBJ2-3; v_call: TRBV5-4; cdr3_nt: TGTGCCAGCAGCTCCCAAACCGGGTTCCTCACAGATACGCAGTATTTT; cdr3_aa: CASSSQTGFLTDTQYF
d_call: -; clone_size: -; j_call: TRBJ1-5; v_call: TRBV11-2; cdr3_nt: TGTGCCAGCAGCTTAAGGGGCGCGCAGCCCCAGCATTTT; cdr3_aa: CASSLRGAQPQHF
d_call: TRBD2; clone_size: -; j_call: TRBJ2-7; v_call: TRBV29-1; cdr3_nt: TGCAGCGTTGTCCTCGGGGGGGACGAGCAGTACTTC; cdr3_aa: CSVVLGGDEQYF